This T cell receptor beta chain was profiled in a study of CD8+CD57+ T cells in acquired aplastic anemia. This clonotype has ten or more counts. What it binds is not known. TCR beta VDJ and CDR3 were profiled, and genomic DNA was the template. MiXCR, applied by TCRdb to the reads, yields one record per CDR3 protein. This sample has some 70,000 distinct CDR3 sequences, with around half found just once. Regarding the study as a whole: Patient and control CD8+ Simpson's diversity was not significantly different. The number of CD8+ CDR3 sequences shared by patients and controls was fewer than 35.

This CDR3 comprises 16 residues. The J segment lost 11 bases and the V segment lost 4 bases, leaving 17 bases of the junction unmatched. Per germline, CDR1 LNHDA and CDR2 SQIVND (reference sequence). This chain links TRBV19 with TRBJ2-7; TRBD1 matches 10 bases. The clonotype originates from a human donor in good health, serving as a control. The material sequenced was sorted CD4+, CD8+, or CD8+CD57+ T cells (not recorded which) from PBMCs. CDR3 sequence reads: CASSTTTGGTIRSKYF. DNA of the CDR3: TGTGCCAGTAGTACAACGACAGGGGGCACGATCCGTAGTAAGTACTTC.